This record concerns one T cell receptor (beta chain) sequence. It has no known antigen specificity. No much larger clone exists at a distance of one base, and base qualities are not known. This entry is derived from a study of cytomegalovirus exposure and HLA in healthy donors (TCRdb year 2017). In terms of the full investigation: An earlier analysis of approximately 590 of the donors reported roughly 300 Gb of sequence data and 120 million or so unique TCR beta sequences from some 180 million T cells. About 300 gigabases of sequencing data and approximately 85 million unique TCR sequences were included in an early release covering around 600 HLA-typed donors. Of the 300 to 450 genotyped donors, approximately 83% fell in the genetic ancestry cluster associated with self-reported Caucasian donors. The study aimed to test whether signatures of past pathogen exposure could be identified by cataloging public T cell receptors. Using immunosequencing, the study profiled T cell repertoires from 500 to 800 subjects and related those repertoires to cytomegalovirus serostatus. Besides the first cohort of more than 650 subjects, a separate validation cohort made up of about 120 different subjects was used. To predict cytomegalovirus infection status, the study combined high-throughput TCR immunosequencing, statistical association of individual TCRs with disease status, and machine learning. To study patterns of TCR occurrence, a later analysis re-analyzed previously published TCR beta repertoires from several hundred donors and added high-resolution HLA genotyping. The later analysis used no new phenotypic data to find candidate immune exposures, relying instead on TCR beta sequences and their occurrence across donors. An earlier analysis of roughly 600 of the donors used high-throughput TCR beta sequencing to judge whether each TCR beta V gene segment behaved as functional or pseudogenic. Donor age, sex, ethnicity and CMV serostatus were collected together with the repertoire data. A later genetic analysis used genome-wide SNP genotypes for about 60% of the roughly 670 donors, treating that subset as a discovery cohort. Every repertoire in the discovery cohort had been generated on one and the same sequencing platform. HLA typing included class I and class II loci at four-digit resolution. The number of donors typed differed by locus, with roughly 620-630 for A, B, C, DRB1 and DQB1, 522 for DQA1, 600 to 610 for DPA1, and 450 to 480 for DPB1. Because of strong linkage in the cohort, five DR-DQ haplotypes were treated as single units for association and clustering. Among some 400 genotyped donors of the cohort, an average of around 220,000 unique TCR beta nucleotide sequences was sequenced per donor, of which about 19% were non-productive.

The study at large found these results: Roughly uniform sequencing depth across donors was assumed in presence/absence analyses, although this assumption may not hold. In a later analysis, most CMV-associated TCR beta chains were found to appear HLA-restricted, with HLA associations seemingly driven largely by CMV exposure. A total of 164 TCR beta chains were listed by the study as associated with cytomegalovirus. Because counts were too low, about 18 rarely observed V segments, including chromosome 9 orphons, were left out of the earlier analysis of some 600 of the donors. In a later analysis, the rate of TCR association differed among HLA loci, with DRB1 alleles having the most associated TCRs and HLA-C alleles having the fewest. Linkage disequilibrium might explain the correlated functional status among segregating V segments, but an unknown experimental factor could not be ruled out. A later analysis reported that several top co-occurrence clusters appeared linked to parvovirus B19, influenza, CMV and Epstein-Barr virus. Strong co-occurrence of HLA alleles, especially DR and DQ, made assigning TCR associations to individual alleles difficult. Compared with equally common non-associated chains, HLA-associated TCR beta chains in a later analysis were more clonally expanded and had lower generation probabilities. Because HLA typing was unavailable for some donors at each locus, only the typed subset was used in association tests. At a false discovery rate of 0.05, a later analysis linked about 16,000 TCR beta sequences to specific HLA alleles. Across donors, most TCR sequences were observed very rarely, whereas some public TCRs were present in many individuals. A further reported finding was that TCR beta sequences accurately predicted the HLA-A and HLA-B alleles for most subjects in the first cohort. Broadly in line with IMGT annotations, most TCR beta V segments showed up in productive rearrangements about 90% or about 30% of the time in an earlier analysis of roughly 590 of the donors. A later genetic analysis associated a missense DCLRE1C variant with V-gene and J-gene trimming of TCR beta chains, and an independent cohort replicated the association. Cytomegalovirus status was reported to be diagnosed by the classifier with high specificity and sensitivity in both the original and validation cohorts. A cluster of highly shared sequence variants was judged likely to represent a technical artifact of the sequencing pipeline. Some IMGT-functional V segments, including TRBV6-2 and TRBV6-3, could not be distinguished by the 87-base-pair reads and were therefore excluded. In vitro tests confirmed that a few of the cytomegalovirus-associated TCR beta chains recognize cytomegalovirus antigens. The cohort was sequenced for TCR beta chains only, and without alpha or paired-chain data the features that could be detected were limited. It was suggested by the authors that the approach could potentially be generalized to other disease states and immunological phenotypes. Compared with the roughly 600-donor mean, donors in an Asian-associated ancestry cluster had fewer N-insertions in productive TCRs, according to a later genetic analysis. The only immune exposure information available for the cohort was CMV serostatus.

The germline ends are 13 bases apart after V is trimmed by 2 bases and J by 2 bases. The germline V gene provides CDR1 WSHSY and CDR2 SAAADI. Measured from the cysteine to the phenylalanine, the CDR3 is 15 residues long. The CDR3 DNA has 45 bases and is translated from base 1. Libraries were built with the immunoSEQ multiplex PCR assay. For the multiplex PCR, a mixture combining 60 forward primers for TCR Vbeta segments and 13 reverse primers for TCR Jbeta segments was used. A multiplex PCR assay on genomic DNA amplified the CDR3 region of rearranged TCR beta genes. The amplified TCR beta libraries were sequenced on the Illumina HiSeq System as 87-base-pair reads. The study's own analysis went as follows. In a later analysis, roughly 80 million unique TCR beta chains were counted across the roughly 670 repertoires, and around 11 million of these chains were shared by at least two donors. Raw reads were error-corrected and collapsed into unique sequences by a nearest-neighbor algorithm in which closely related sequences were merged to remove PCR and sequencing errors. To assign V, D and J gene segments, CDR3 sequences were aligned to IMGT reference sequences. For a sequence to be retained, a match of at least six nucleotides was required to both a V gene segment and a J gene segment. A rearrangement was called productive if the CDR3 had no stop codons and remained in frame with V and J, and every other rearrangement was called non-productive. CDR3 was defined according to IMGT convention as the region running from the second conserved V-encoded cysteine to the conserved J-encoded phenylalanine. The earlier analysis of approximately 500 of the donors excluded sequences that lacked an unambiguous match to a single V gene segment. In an earlier analysis of about 590 of the donors, a V segment was called functional when productive rearrangements were above 56.7%, and segregating when the standard deviation between donors exceeded 5%. A statistical classification framework was built to diagnose cytomegalovirus status from the catalog of TCR beta chain sequences. A later analysis assigned V and J genes by comparing TCR nucleotide sequences with IMGT/GENE-DB human TR gene sequences. A later analysis assigned CDR3 sequences and most-parsimonious VDJ recombination scenarios with the TCRdist pipeline. In a later analysis, every TCR beta chain was defined by the combination of its CDR3 amino acid sequence and its V-gene family, and reads without a unique V-gene family were dropped. In a later analysis, 500 to 700 highly shared, low-generation-probability nucleotide sequences were removed to address suspected cross-contamination and a sequencing artifact. In a later analysis, a clonal expansion index was calculated for each public chain from normalized within-repertoire ranks of inferred template counts. In a later analysis, generation probabilities were computed using a VDJ recombination model fitted to out-of-frame rearrangements, and the results were checked against IGoR. A later analysis scored TCR-TCR, TCR-HLA and TCR-CMV co-occurrence with hypergeometric tests, applying a repertoire-size bias correction to TCR pairs. To estimate false discovery rates, a later analysis permuted the HLA or CMV assignments 20 times. A later analysis grouped co-occurring TCRs with DBSCAN, adding TCRdist sequence similarity when clustering within HLA-allele-positive subsets. Repertoires with fewer than 30,000 or more than 120,000 public chains were left out of co-occurrence clustering, as were several repertoires with anomalous nucleotide sharing. What TCRdb holds here is the immuneACCESS table cut down to in-frame rearrangements. Part of the clones is not present; checked against another copy, under half of the missing clones reflect an unresolved V gene, and the others are unexplained. That table gives V, J and clone size, and the DNA gave D and trimming. This sample is represented by over 150,000 clones; around 68% of them were singletons. Of the sample, approximately 1.5% is held by the ten largest clones.

The cohort consisted of 600 to 700 healthy bone marrow donors. At the time of sampling, every cohort member was nominally healthy, though immune exposures that went unrecorded were likely present. The donor was CMV seronegative and was included in the group of several hundred seronegative cohort members. A peripheral blood sample was collected from each donor, and TCR beta sequencing was performed on peripheral blood mononuclear cells. The Qiagen DNeasy Blood Extraction Kit was used to extract genomic DNA from the blood cell samples. The source is a man aged 50 or older in good health and CMV-seronegative. The rearranged segments are TRBV10-2 and TRBJ2-7; TRBD2 is a possible D gene, resting on 5 matching bases. The sequenced sample was PBMCs. At the DNA level, the sequence is TGCGCCAGCAGTGAGATCGGGGTCAGGCCCTACGAGCAGTACTTC. This codes for CASSEIGVRPYEQYF.